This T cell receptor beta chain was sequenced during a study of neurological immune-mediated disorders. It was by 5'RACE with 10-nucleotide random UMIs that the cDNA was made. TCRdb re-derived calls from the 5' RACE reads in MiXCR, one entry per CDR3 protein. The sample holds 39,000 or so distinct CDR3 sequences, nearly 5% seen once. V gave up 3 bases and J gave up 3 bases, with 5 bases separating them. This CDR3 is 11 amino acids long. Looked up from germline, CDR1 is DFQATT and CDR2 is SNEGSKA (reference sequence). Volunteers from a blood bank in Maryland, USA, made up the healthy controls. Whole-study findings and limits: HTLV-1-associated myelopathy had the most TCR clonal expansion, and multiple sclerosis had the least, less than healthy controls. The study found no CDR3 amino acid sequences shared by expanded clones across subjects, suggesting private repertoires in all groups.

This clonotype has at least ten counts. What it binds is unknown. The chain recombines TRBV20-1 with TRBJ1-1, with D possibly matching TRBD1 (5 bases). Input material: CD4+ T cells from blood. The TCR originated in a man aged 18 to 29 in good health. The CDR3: CSARGDTEAFF. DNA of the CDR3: TGCAGTGCTAGGGGGGACACTGAAGCTTTCTTT.